The clone carrying this T cell receptor (beta chain) has more than one count but fewer than ten. Its antigen is currently unknown. Treatment defined: approximately nine-day PBMC culture with coronavirus spike peptide pools or control peptides (ViraFEST assay). Pre-COVID-19 pandemic sampling (2011-2018) yielded the unexposed donor's CD4+ T cells. Trimming pared 7 bases from V and 4 bases from J, leaving 13 bases between. There are 13 residues in the CDR3. CDR1 is SNHLY and CDR2 is FYNNEI in the germline V gene. This sample is drawn from a study of vaccination and CD4 T cells after COVID-19. As for the study in general: Sampling post-COVID took place a median about 95 days after diagnosis (range 35 to 161).

Sequencing of the DNA from cultured CD4+ T cells was carried out with the Oncomine TCR Beta short-read assay. TCRdb fed the PCR reads into MiXCR, producing one record per CDR3 protein. The sample holds about 7,800 distinct CDR3 sequences; roughly 40% are singletons and the top ten take roughly 20%. Sequences were obtained from CD4+ T cells from blood, cultured in vitro. The genes are TRBV2 and TRBJ1-2; D gene ambiguous. The sequence was obtained from a human donor in good health. The CDR3 reads CASTAILGYGYTF. As DNA, the CDR3 is TGTGCCAGCACCGCGATTTTAGGCTATGGCTACACCTTC.